Listed below are T cell receptor beta chains from one sample, sequenced in a study of shared clonotypes between healthy human individuals. Data came from immunoSEQ multiplex PCR; TCRdb stores just in-frame clones and leaves some out. Here the sample spans about 490,000 clones, about 84% being singletons. The sample was PBMCs. The receptors were gathered from a middle-aged woman in good health. Some clones in this sample may be carry-over from other donors' samples. Each CDR3 is given with its conserved first and last residue. The D gene is left open where the match is weak. Size is stated for part of the rows, as once, few or many counts, or as a class when the clone is expanded.

D | J | size | V | DNA | CDR3
TRBD1 | TRBJ2-2 | NA | TRBV5-4 | TGTGCCAGCAGCTTGTGGGGACAGGGTGCCGGGGAGCTGTTTTTT | CASSLWGQGAGELFF
NA | TRBJ1-1 | NA | TRBV28 | TGTGCCAGCAGTGGGCCGAAGACTGAAGCTTTCTTT | CASSGPKTEAFF
NA | TRBJ1-2 | once | TRBV7-8 | TGTGCCAGCAGCTTAGCGGTCTCTAACTATGGCTACACCTTC | CASSLAVSNYGYTF
NA | TRBJ1-2 | NA | TRBV28 | TGTGCCAGCAGCCCGGCAGGGTTCTATGGCTACACCTTC | CASSPAGFYGYTF
NA | TRBJ2-1 | NA | TRBV27 | TGTGCCAGTCGACTAGGCCCCAATGAGCAGTTCTTC | CASRLGPNEQFF
NA | TRBJ1-5 | NA | TRBV19 | TGTGCCAGTAGTCTTGGTTCACAATCAGCCCAGCATTTT | CASSLGSQSAQHF
NA | TRBJ1-2 | NA | TRBV9 | TGTGCCAGCAGCGTAGGTGAGGGCCCAGTTTGGGGCTACACCTTC | CASSVGEGPVWGYTF
TRBD1 | TRBJ1-6 | NA | TRBV30 | TGTGCCTGGAGTCGGCAGGGGGGTAATTCACCCCTCCACTTT | CAWSRQGGNSPLHF
TRBD1 | TRBJ2-1 | NA | TRBV28 | TGTGCCAGCAGTACCCCCCCAGGGGGCTTCCGGGAGTGGTATGCAAAGAATGAGCAGTTCTTC | CASSTPPGGFREWYAKNEQFF
NA | TRBJ1-1 | NA | TRBV5-5 | TGTGCCAGCAGCAGAGGACAGAGCACTGAAGCTTTCTTT | CASSRGQSTEAFF
NA | TRBJ2-2 | NA | TRBV27 | TGTGCCAGCAGTTTATGGGCACCGGACACCGGGGAGCTGTTTTTT | CASSLWAPDTGELFF
NA | TRBJ1-2 | once | TRBV6-1 | TGTGCCAGCAGTGAAGCTTCTGGGGGAATAAGGGACTACACCTTC | CASSEASGGIRDYTF
TRBD1 | TRBJ2-5 | NA | TRBV5-4 | TGTGCCAGCAGCCCAGTACAGGGGGCCGGGGAAGACCAGTACTTC | CASSPVQGAGEDQYF
TRBD2 | TRBJ2-7 | NA | TRBV27 | TGTGCCAGCAGAAATAGGGGACTAGGCACAGGGGAGCAGTACTTC | CASRNRGLGTGEQYF
TRBD2 | TRBJ2-1 | many | TRBV18 | TGTGCCAGCTCACCAATGAGGACTAGCGGGGTTGGTGAGCAGTTCTTC | CASSPMRTSGVGEQFF
NA | TRBJ2-3 | NA | TRBV5-1 | TGCGCCAGCAGCTCCGGGACGGGGGTGGCAGATACGCAGTATTTT | CASSSGTGVADTQYF
NA | TRBJ2-7 | NA | TRBV7-2 | TGTGCCAGCAGCTTAGGGGCTAGCGAACCCTACGAGCAGTACTTC | CASSLGASEPYEQYF
TRBD2 | TRBJ2-1 | many | TRBV2 | TGTGCCAGCAGTCCCCCGGCTAGCGGGGCTTACAATGAGCAGTTCTTC | CASSPPASGAYNEQFF
NA | TRBJ2-7 | NA | TRBV6-1 | TGTGCCAGCTCTTTGAGGGGCCTTGGCGAGCAGTACTTC | CASSLRGLGEQYF
NA | TRBJ2-7 | NA | TRBV5-4 | TGTGCCAGCAGCCCTGTGGGTAGCGCCTACGAGCAGTACTTC | CASSPVGSAYEQYF
NA | TRBJ2-2 | NA | TRBV30 | TGTGCCTGGAGTGTACCGGTAACGGAGCTGTTTTTT | CAWSVPVTELFF
NA | TRBJ1-2 | NA | TRBV29-1 | TGCAGCGTTCGAGGGGAGGAAGGCTACACCTTC | CSVRGEEGYTF
TRBD2 | TRBJ2-7 | NA | TRBV5-4 | TGTGCCAGCAGCTTCCGGAGCGGGAGGGCCCTTTACGAGCAGTACTTC | CASSFRSGRALYEQYF
TRBD1 | TRBJ2-2 | NA | TRBV11-2 | TGTGCCAGCAGCTTCACAGGGGTGAGCACCGGGGAGCTGTTTTTT | CASSFTGVSTGELFF
TRBD2 | TRBJ2-5 | NA | TRBV28 | TGTGCCAGCAGTTTCGTGGCTAGCGGGAGTTCGGGACAAGAGACCCAGTACTTC | CASSFVASGSSGQETQYF
NA | TRBJ2-1 | many | TRBV5-8 | TGTGCCAGCAGCTTGCAGGTTTCCAACAATGAGCAGTTCTTC | CASSLQVSNNEQFF
TRBD2 | TRBJ2-7 | few | TRBV19 | TGTGCCAGTAGACTAGCGGGAGAGTCCTACGAGCAGTACTTC | CASRLAGESYEQYF
NA | TRBJ2-3 | NA | TRBV18 | TGTGCCAGCTCACCACCGGTAATGGGAGATACGCAGTATTTT | CASSPPVMGDTQYF
NA | TRBJ2-7 | NA | TRBV18 | TGTGCCAGCTCACCACACCCATCCTACGAGCAGTACTTC | CASSPHPSYEQYF
NA | TRBJ1-2 | few | TRBV4-3 | TGCGCCAGCAGCCAAGTAGGAGGGAGCTATGGCTACACCTTC | CASSQVGGSYGYTF
NA | TRBJ2-3 | once | TRBV28 | TGTGCCAGCAGTTTAGGGTCAATCAAAGATACGCAGTATTTT | CASSLGSIKDTQYF
NA | TRBJ1-1 | NA | TRBV9 | TGTGCCAGCAGCACACAGGGAGCCACTGAAGCTTTCTTT | CASSTQGATEAFF
TRBD1 | TRBJ2-3 | NA | TRBV28 | TGTGCCAGCAGTGCCACCCCTCCGGGACAGGGACCAGATACGCAGTATTTT | CASSATPPGQGPDTQYF
TRBD2 | TRBJ2-5 | NA | TRBV2 | TGTGCCAGCAGTGTCCCCCTGGGGAGGGGTAGTAGGGAGACCCAGTACTTC | CASSVPLGRGSRETQYF
NA | TRBJ1-2 | once | TRBV5-3 | TGTGCCAGAAGCTTGGGCGTAAACTATGGCTACACCTTC | CARSLGVNYGYTF
TRBD2 | TRBJ2-3 | few | TRBV5-1 | TGCGCCAGCAGCTTTGCTAGCGGGAGTGGGTCAGATACGCAGTATTTT | CASSFASGSGSDTQYF
TRBD1 | TRBJ2-2 | NA | TRBV5-1 | TGCGCCAGCAGTTTGGGACAGGGGGTCACCGGGGAGCTGTTTTTT | CASSLGQGVTGELFF
NA | TRBJ1-5 | NA | TRBV28 | TGTGCCAGCAGTTTCCCGCCGGGGGGCGGAAGCAATCAGCCCCAGCATTTT | CASSFPPGGGSNQPQHF
NA | TRBJ2-5 | NA | TRBV6-5 | TGTGCCAGCAGTTTCCCGGGACCCCAAGAGACCCAGTACTTC | CASSFPGPQETQYF
NA | TRBJ2-7 | NA | TRBV18 | TGTGCCAGCTCACCACGTGAAGGGGTAGAGGCCTACGAGCAGTACTTC | CASSPREGVEAYEQYF
TRBD1 | TRBJ2-1 | once | TRBV6-6 | TGTGCCAGCAGTTACCGCGGACAGGGCTACAATGAGCAGTTCTTC | CASSYRGQGYNEQFF
NA | TRBJ2-2 | once | TRBV6-5 | TGTGCCAGCAGTTACTTCTTCTCCGGGGAGCTGTTTTTT | CASSYFFSGELFF
TRBD1 | TRBJ1-5 | once | TRBV27 | TGTGCCAGCAGTTTAGGGACAGGGGGGGGTCAGCCCCAGCATTTT | CASSLGTGGGQPQHF
NA | TRBJ1-5 | NA | TRBV9 | TGTGCCAGCAGCGTAGGAACAGGAGAGAATCAGCCCCAGCATTTT | CASSVGTGENQPQHF
NA | TRBJ1-4 | NA | TRBV9 | TGTGCCAGCAGCGTAGGGGGGGCGCATGAAAAACTGTTTTTT | CASSVGGAHEKLFF
NA | TRBJ1-5 | NA | TRBV18 | TGTGCCAGCTCACCAGGTCGGGGCAATCAGCCCCAGCATTTT | CASSPGRGNQPQHF
TRBD2 | TRBJ2-2 | many | TRBV7-2 | TGTGCCAGCAGCTTAATCGATCTCGGGGACGGGAGGGCACCCGGGGAGCTGTTTTTT | CASSLIDLGDGRAPGELFF
TRBD2 | TRBJ2-3 | NA | TRBV5-1 | TGCGCCAGCAGCTTCCAGCGGGAGGTGGCAGATACGCAGTATTTT | CASSFQREVADTQYF
NA | TRBJ1-2 | NA | TRBV19 | TGTGCCAGTAGTATCTCGCCAAGACGAAGACCTGGTAGAGGGTGCACCTTC | CASSISPRRRPGRGCTF